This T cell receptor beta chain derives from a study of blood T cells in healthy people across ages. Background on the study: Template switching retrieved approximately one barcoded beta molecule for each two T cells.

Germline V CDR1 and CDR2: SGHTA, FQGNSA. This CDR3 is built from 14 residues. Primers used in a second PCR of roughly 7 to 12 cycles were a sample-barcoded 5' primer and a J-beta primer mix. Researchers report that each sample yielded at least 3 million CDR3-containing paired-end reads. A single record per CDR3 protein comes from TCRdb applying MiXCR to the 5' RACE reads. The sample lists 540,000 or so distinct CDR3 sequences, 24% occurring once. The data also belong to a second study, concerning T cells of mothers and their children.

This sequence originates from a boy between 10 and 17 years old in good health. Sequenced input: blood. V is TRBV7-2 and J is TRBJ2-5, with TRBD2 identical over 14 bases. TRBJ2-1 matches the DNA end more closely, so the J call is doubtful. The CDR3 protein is CASSPGLAGGSQFF. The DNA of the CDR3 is TGTGCCAGCAGTCCAGGACTAGCGGGAGGATCCCAGTTCTTC.